Sequencing of this T cell receptor (beta chain) was carried out in a study of T cell repertoires in cytomegalovirus infection. The wider study: Researchers turned to recently identified HLA-C-restricted CMV epitopes as well as well-studied HLA-B-restricted ones.

J was trimmed by 3 bases and V by 2 bases; bases with no gene match: 12. The CDR3 totals 17 residues. The germline V gene encodes CDR1 PRHDT and CDR2 FYEKMQ (reference sequence). This clonotype was seen a few times. The antigen is not known. Using its own MiXCR run on the reads, TCRdb lists one record per CDR3 protein. The data contain around 750,000 distinct CDR3 sequences, about 33% of them singletons. Sequencing used cultured CD8+ T cells from PBMCs, obtained from culture after CMV antigen stimulation. The chain has TRBV13 and TRBJ1-2; 7 bases match TRBD1. The TCR originated in a human donor in good health (CMV status not recorded). Some clones in this sample may be carry-over from other donors' samples. For the CDR3, the DNA is TGTGCCAGCAGCTTAACGGCGGGAGGCCAGGGGGACTATGGCTACACCTTC. Amino acid sequence: CASSLTAGGQGDYGYTF.